This T cell receptor beta chain was sequenced in a study of brain T cells in children with intractable seizures. The assay was immunoSEQ multiplex PCR, and TCRdb's table has in-frame clones only and misses some. The sample records about 80,000 clones, under 95% being singletons. Surgery cases with the highest brain T cell transcript signatures were chosen for sequencing. Study-wide results and limits: Pre-surgery blood may have been undersampled, hiding some clones. HCMV serostatus was not known, and viral specificity came from CDR3 similarity only.

A word on this clone: Its antigen is still unknown.

Sequenced material: peripheral blood, taken at surgery. The sequence was collected from a girl aged 2-10 years with Rasmussen encephalitis and intractable seizures.

The CDR3 coding sequence is TGTGCCAGCAGTTTACTTGGACAGACTAGGGGCTACACCTTC. Amino acid sequence: CASSLLGQTRGYTF. J is TRBJ1-2 and V is TRBV28, with D maybe TRBD1 (6 bases). The CDR3 has 14 residues. Germline CDR1 MDHEN, CDR2 SYDVKM. Between the trimmed V and J ends, which lost 2 bases and 8 bases, there was a span of 15 bases.